Below are 2 T cell receptor beta chains sequenced from a single sample in a study of cytomegalovirus exposure and HLA in healthy donors. PCR involved 60 Vbeta and 13 Jbeta primers. Sequenced by immunoSEQ multiplex PCR; TCRdb stores in-frame clones only, minus some. The table has about 120,000 clones, 72% seen once. Sequenced material: PBMCs. The receptor set was obtained from a man aged 25-45 years in good health and CMV-seronegative.

This clone was recorded a few times. The chain is built from TRBV7-8 and TRBJ2-3, with D unresolved. The CDR3 has 12 amino acids. Germline loops: CDR1 SGHVS, CDR2 FQNEAQ. The V gene lost 0 bases and the J gene lost 10 bases, with 8 bases spanning the gap. This CDR3 is CASSLAGQAQYF. The CDR3 bases are TGTGCCAGCAGCTTAGCGGGCCAGGCGCAGTATTTT. The full variable domain, with the rest looked up from reference TRBV7-8 and TRBJ2-3, is GAGVSQSPRYKVAKRGQDVALRCDPISGHVSLFWYQQALGQGPEFLTYFQNEAQLDKSGLPSDRFFAERPEGSVSTLKIQRTQQEDSAVYLCASSLAGQAQYFGPGTRLTVL.

The chain employs TRBV6-5 and TRBJ1-5; D unresolved. The CDR3 sequence is 15 residues long. Deletions cut 6 bases from V and 4 bases from J, with 16 bases between. Germline V gene sequence: CDR1 MNHEY, CDR2 SVGAGI. The CDR3 DNA reads as TGTGCCAGCAGGAGGGAGGGAGGTGGGAATCAGCCCCAGCATTTT. It specifies CASRREGGGNQPQHF.